Each of the 11 T cell receptor beta chains below was sequenced from the same sample in a study of cytomegalovirus exposure and HLA in healthy donors. Researchers ran the PCR with 60 Vbeta and 13 Jbeta primers. TCRdb's copy holds only in-frame clones and misses some; the assay was immunoSEQ multiplex PCR. This repertoire shows 150,000 to 250,000 clones, around four fifths found once; its top ten account for under 7.5%. The sample consisted of PBMCs. The receptor set was obtained from a woman aged 45-60 years in good health and CMV-seropositive.

The chain uses TRBV13 and TRBJ1-3; tentative D call: TRBD1 (5 bases). V gave up 1 base and J gave up 2 bases, with 9 bases separating them. CDR1 and CDR2 (germline): PRHDT, FYEKMQ (reference sequence). CDR3 length equals 15 residues. CDR3 in amino acids: CASSLVTAPGNTIYF. The CDR3 DNA is TGTGCCAGCAGCTTAGTGACAGCGCCTGGAAACACCATATATTTT. The full variable domain, completed using reference TRBV13 and TRBJ1-3, is AAGVIQSPRHLIKEKRETATLKCYPIPRHDTVYWYQQGPGQDPQFLISFYEKMQSDKGSIPDRFSAQQFSDYHSELNMSSLELGDSALYFCASSLVTAPGNTIYFGEGSWLTVV.

The genes are TRBV5-6 and TRBJ2-7, with 7 bases aligning to TRBD2. V shed 4 bases and J 5 bases; nucleotides not matched to a gene: 9. The CDR3 sequence is 14 residues long. Germline-derived CDR1 and CDR2 are SGHDT and YYEEEE. Here the CDR3 reads CASSRAGVGHEQYF. The CDR3, as DNA: TGTGCCAGCAGCCGTGCGGGGGTCGGCCACGAGCAGTACTTC. The variable domain in full, completed from reference TRBV5-6 and TRBJ2-7, reads DAGVTQSPTHLIKTRGQQVTLRCSPKSGHDTVSWYQQALGQGPQFIFQYYEEEERQRGNFPDRFSGHQFPNYSSELNVNALLLGDSALYLCASSRAGVGHEQYFGPGTRLTVT.

CDR3 sequence (DNA): TGTGCCAGTAGTATTGGGCAGGGCAGAGAGACCCAGTACTTC. It is translated as CASSIGQGRETQYF. V usage is TRBV19 and J usage is TRBJ2-5; D is possibly TRBD1 (5 bases). The CDR3 contains 14 residues. V gave up 3 bases and J gave up 4 bases, with 12 bases separating them. Germline values: CDR1 LNHDA, CDR2 SQIVND (reference sequence).

The chain combines TRBV6-1 with TRBJ1-2; 11 positions match TRBD1. V shed 2 bases and J 6 bases; nucleotides not matched to a gene: 8. Germline CDR1 and CDR2: MNHNS and SASEGT. This CDR3 is 16 amino acids long. In nucleotides, the CDR3 is TGTGCCAGCAGTGAACAAGCCGGGACAGGGGGGGATGGCTACACCTTC. This translates into CASSEQAGTGGDGYTF.

The chain has TRBV28 and TRBJ1-1; 10 bases fit TRBD1. V gave up 4 bases and J gave up 3 bases; unmatched junction bases: 5. The CDR3 is 15 amino acids. Germline CDR1 and CDR2: MDHEN and SYDVKM. Here the CDR3 DNA reads TGTGCCAGCAGTTCCCGGACAGGGGGAGACACTGAAGCTTTCTTT. The encoded protein is CASSSRTGGDTEAFF. Drawing the rest from reference TRBV28 and TRBJ1-1, the complete variable domain is DVKVTQSSRYLVKRTGEKVFLECVQDMDHENMFWYRQDPGLGLRLIYFSYDVKMKEKGDIPEGYSVSREKKERFSLILESASTNQTSMYLCASSSRTGGDTEAFFGQGTRLTVV.

This clone has only a few counts. J is TRBJ2-1 and V is TRBV29-1; 11 nucleotides line up with TRBD1. Looked up from germline, CDR1 is SQVTM and CDR2 is ANQGSEA. CDR3 size: 15 residues. The V gene end was trimmed by 7 bases and the J gene end by 4 bases; junction bases not matched to a gene: 9. The CDR3 sequence: CSGWADRGLYNEQFF. For the CDR3, the DNA is TGCAGCGGCTGGGCGGACAGGGGGCTGTACAATGAGCAGTTCTTC.

The chain is built from TRBV7-9 and TRBJ2-1, with 7 bases matching TRBD1. Germline CDR1 SEHNR, CDR2 FQNEAQ (reference sequence). V was pared by 5 bases and J by 4 bases, with 8 bases of the junction left unmatched. The CDR3 spans 15 residues. The DNA of the CDR3 is TGTGCCAGCAGCAGAGGGGGCCTCGGGTACAATGAGCAGTTCTTC. This sequence encodes CASSRGGLGYNEQFF.

This chain joins TRBV11-2 and TRBJ2-3, with a weak D call TRBD2 (6 bases). V gave up 8 bases and J gave up 0 bases, with 15 bases separating them. Germline lookup yields CDR1 SGHAT and CDR2 FQNNGV. The CDR3 sequence is 15 residues long. CDR3 amino acids: CASLSGEASTDTQYF. CDR3 in DNA: TGTGCCAGCCTCTCCGGGGAGGCAAGCACAGATACGCAGTATTTT.

The chain couples TRBV9 to TRBJ2-2, with D maybe TRBD2 (6 bases). This CDR3 contains 13 residues. Germline V gives CDR1 SGDLS, CDR2 YYNGEE. Trimming left V 3 bases short and J 6 bases short, with 9 bases between. This CDR3 reads CASSALASGELFF. CDR3 nucleotides: TGTGCCAGCAGCGCACTAGCTTCCGGGGAGCTGTTTTTT.

This clone was observed a single time. The chain couples TRBV27 to TRBJ1-1; D gene uncertain. The CDR3 is 14 amino acids. Per the germline V gene, CDR1 is MNHEY and CDR2 is SMNVEV (reference sequence). V lost 6 bases and J lost 6, with 17 bases in between. CDR3 sequence: CASRHLASRSEAFF. In nucleotides, the CDR3 is TGTGCCAGCAGGCATCTAGCGAGTCGATCTGAAGCTTTCTTT.

CDR3: CASTSLRKGTDTQYF. The CDR3 DNA reads TGTGCCAGCACCTCCCTCAGGAAGGGCACAGATACGCAGTATTTT. The rearrangement joins TRBV27 to TRBJ2-3; unclear D gene. Germline CDR1 and CDR2: MNHEY and SMNVEV (reference sequence). V was clipped by 7 bases and J by 1 base, with 15 bases between them. The CDR3 runs 15 residues.